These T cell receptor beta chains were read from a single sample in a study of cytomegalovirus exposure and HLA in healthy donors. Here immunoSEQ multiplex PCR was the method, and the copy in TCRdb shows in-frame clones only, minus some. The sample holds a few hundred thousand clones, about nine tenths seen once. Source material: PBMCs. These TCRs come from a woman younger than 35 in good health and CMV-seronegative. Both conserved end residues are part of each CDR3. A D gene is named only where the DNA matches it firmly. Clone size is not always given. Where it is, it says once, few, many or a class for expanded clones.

CDR3: CASGAGTGGDTQYF; DNA: TGTGCCAGCGGGGCCGGGACAGGGGGAGATACGCAGTATTTT; J: TRBJ2-3; size: -; D: TRBD1; V: TRBV9
CDR3: CASSLSFEGNTEAFF; DNA: TGTGCCAGCAGTCTCTCCTTCGAGGGGAACACTGAAGCTTTCTTT; J: TRBJ1-1; size: -; D: -; V: TRBV28
CDR3: CASSSIDRRHTEAFF; DNA: TGTGCCAGCAGCTCGATCGACAGGAGACACACTGAAGCTTTCTTT; J: TRBJ1-1; size: -; D: -; V: TRBV28
CDR3: CASSSRGTFYEQYF; DNA: TGTGCCAGCAGCTCGCGGGGGACCTTCTACGAGCAGTACTTC; J: TRBJ2-7; size: -; D: TRBD2; V: TRBV5-4
CDR3: CASSFMIFGTGGYGYTF; DNA: TGCGCCAGCAGCTTTATGATCTTTGGGACAGGGGGCTATGGCTACACCTTC; J: TRBJ1-2; size: -; D: TRBD1; V: TRBV5-1
CDR3: CASSQNLGTAVNYGYTF; DNA: TGTGCCAGCAGCCAAAATTTGGGGACAGCCGTCAACTATGGCTACACCTTC; J: TRBJ1-2; size: -; D: TRBD1; V: TRBV7-6
CDR3: CASSEGLAGNEQYF; DNA: TGCGCCAGCAGTGAGGGACTAGCGGGAAACGAGCAGTACTTC; J: TRBJ2-7; size: -; D: TRBD2; V: TRBV10-1
CDR3: CASSGTLNTEAFF; DNA: TGTGCCAGTAGCGGGACACTGAACACTGAAGCTTTCTTT; J: TRBJ1-1; size: -; D: -; V: TRBV19
CDR3: CASSLTTSGGTTDTQYF; DNA: TGTGCCAGCAGCTTGACGACTAGCGGGGGAACGACAGATACGCAGTATTTT; J: TRBJ2-3; size: -; D: TRBD2; V: TRBV5-6
CDR3: CAIRRGSDGYTF; DNA: TGTGCCATCAGGAGAGGGTCAGATGGCTACACCTTC; J: TRBJ1-2; size: -; D: -; V: TRBV10-3
CDR3: CASNPQRTLGNTIYF; DNA: TGTGCCAGCAACCCCCAGCGGACGCTTGGAAACACCATATATTTT; J: TRBJ1-3; size: -; D: -; V: TRBV2
CDR3: CASSGRLAGYSGANVLTF; DNA: TGCGCCAGCAGCGGACGACTAGCGGGTTACTCTGGGGCCAACGTCCTGACTTTC; J: TRBJ2-6; size: -; D: TRBD2; V: TRBV4-1
CDR3: CASSPNLLAGGTDTQYF; DNA: TGTGCCAGCAGTCCCAACTTACTAGCGGGGGGCACGGATACGCAGTATTTT; J: TRBJ2-3; size: -; D: TRBD2; V: TRBV2
CDR3: CASSLSPGTGVTDTQYF; DNA: TGTGCCAGCAGTTTATCTCCCGGTACGGGGGTTACAGATACGCAGTATTTT; J: TRBJ2-3; size: once; D: -; V: TRBV27
CDR3: CASSMTSGRALGNEQFF; DNA: TGCGCCAGCAGCATGACTAGCGGGAGGGCCTTGGGCAATGAGCAGTTCTTC; J: TRBJ2-1; size: -; D: TRBD2; V: TRBV5-1
CDR3: CASSFSGVGQYF; DNA: TGTGCCAGCAGCTTCAGTGGTGTTGGCCAGTACTTC; J: TRBJ2-5; size: -; D: -; V: TRBV7-2
CDR3: CASSGRDTGTGLHEQYF; DNA: TGTGCCAGCTCGGGGCGGGACACGGGGACAGGGCTGCACGAGCAGTACTTC; J: TRBJ2-7; size: once; D: TRBD1; V: TRBV18
CDR3: CASSSSGTGGTEAFF; DNA: TGTGCCAGCAGTTCCTCCGGGACAGGGGGAACTGAAGCTTTCTTT; J: TRBJ1-1; size: -; D: TRBD1; V: TRBV27
CDR3: CASSEAGRGGAGELFF; DNA: TGTGCCAGCAGTGAAGCGGGGCGGGGAGGGGCCGGGGAGCTGTTTTTT; J: TRBJ2-2; size: -; D: TRBD2; V: TRBV6-1
CDR3: CASSDRRDLLGGDTQYF; DNA: TGTGCCAGCAGTGACCGCCGGGACTTACTTGGGGGAGATACGCAGTATTTT; J: TRBJ2-3; size: -; D: -; V: TRBV2
CDR3: CASAQSGLAGGDEQFF; DNA: TGTGCCAGTGCACAATCTGGACTAGCGGGAGGTGATGAGCAGTTCTTC; J: TRBJ2-1; size: -; D: TRBD2; V: TRBV19
CDR3: CASSLYFGGTSGSQETQYF; DNA: TGTGCCAGCAGTTTATATTTCGGGGGGACTAGCGGATCCCAAGAGACCCAGTACTTC; J: TRBJ2-5; size: -; D: TRBD2; V: TRBV27
CDR3: CASSPQGQGVYGYTF; DNA: TGTGCCAGCTCACCGCAGGGACAGGGGGTCTATGGCTACACCTTC; J: TRBJ1-2; size: few; D: TRBD1; V: TRBV18
CDR3: CASSSTRSTDTQYF; DNA: TGTGCCAGCAGCTCGACTAGGTCCACAGATACGCAGTATTTT; J: TRBJ2-3; size: once; D: -; V: TRBV5-8
CDR3: CASSGVGTSYNEQFF; DNA: TGTGCCAGCAGCGGAGTGGGGACTTCGTACAATGAGCAGTTCTTC; J: TRBJ2-1; size: once; D: -; V: TRBV9
CDR3: CASSLNPLGQGRGGWTEAFF; DNA: TGTGCCAGCAGCTTAAATCCGCTCGGACAGGGGAGGGGCGGATGGACTGAAGCTTTCTTT; J: TRBJ1-1; size: -; D: TRBD1; V: TRBV7-6
CDR3: CSARDTSSYEQYF; DNA: TGCAGCGCCCGGGACACGAGCTCCTACGAGCAGTACTTC; J: TRBJ2-7; size: few; D: -; V: TRBV29-1
CDR3: CASSDQSYWGPSYEQYF; DNA: TGTGCCAGCAGTGACCAGTCTTACTGGGGCCCCTCCTACGAGCAGTACTTC; J: TRBJ2-7; size: -; D: -; V: TRBV6-1
CDR3: CASSEMTGTSRTDTQYF; DNA: TGTGCCAGCAGCGAGATGACCGGGACTAGCAGGACAGATACGCAGTATTTT; J: TRBJ2-3; size: few; D: TRBD2; V: TRBV9
CDR3: CASSPGAGRTDEQYF; DNA: TGTGCCAGCTCACCAGGAGCGGGAAGGACCGACGAGCAGTACTTC; J: TRBJ2-7; size: -; D: TRBD2; V: TRBV18
CDR3: CASSEFRVSLEGYTF; DNA: TGTGCCAGCAGCGAGTTCAGGGTATCGTTAGAGGGCTACACCTTC; J: TRBJ1-2; size: -; D: -; V: TRBV13
CDR3: CASSLGSSGRSSYNEQFF; DNA: TGCGCCAGCAGCTTGGGCTCTAGCGGTAGGAGCTCCTACAATGAGCAGTTCTTC; J: TRBJ2-1; size: -; D: TRBD2; V: TRBV5-1
CDR3: CASSLSGGLGMGNTEAFF; DNA: TGTGCCAGCAGTTTATCGGGGGGACTGGGAATGGGGAACACTGAAGCTTTCTTT; J: TRBJ1-1; size: -; D: -; V: TRBV27
CDR3: CASEQGFLNQPQHF; DNA: TGTGCCAGCGAGCAGGGGTTCCTCAATCAGCCCCAGCATTTT; J: TRBJ1-5; size: -; D: -; V: TRBV6-1
CDR3: CASSLAVGRGPNYGYTF; DNA: TGCGCCAGCAGCTTGGCGGTGGGGCGGGGACCTAACTATGGCTACACCTTC; J: TRBJ1-2; size: -; D: -; V: TRBV5-1
CDR3: CASIGGTGNQPQHF; DNA: TGTGCCAGCATTGGAGGGACAGGGAATCAGCCCCAGCATTTT; J: TRBJ1-5; size: -; D: TRBD1; V: TRBV2
CDR3: CASSSLDIRLITDTQYF; DNA: TGTGCCAGCAGCTCCTTGGACATCCGATTAATAACAGATACGCAGTATTTT; J: TRBJ2-3; size: -; D: -; V: TRBV5-6
CDR3: CASSSGTSGSDEQFF; DNA: TGTGCCAGCAGCTCCGGGACTAGCGGGAGCGATGAGCAGTTCTTC; J: TRBJ2-1; size: -; D: TRBD2; V: TRBV5-4
CDR3: CASSSQLVSEQYF; DNA: TGTGCCAGCAGTTCCCAACTAGTGAGCGAGCAGTACTTC; J: TRBJ2-7; size: -; D: -; V: TRBV27
CDR3: CAWSFGENSPLHF; DNA: TGTGCCTGGAGTTTCGGGGAGAATTCACCCCTCCACTTT; J: TRBJ1-6; size: -; D: -; V: TRBV30
CDR3: CASKKPGSTEAFF; DNA: TGTGCCAGCAAGAAACCAGGAAGCACTGAAGCTTTCTTT; J: TRBJ1-1; size: -; D: -; V: TRBV25-1